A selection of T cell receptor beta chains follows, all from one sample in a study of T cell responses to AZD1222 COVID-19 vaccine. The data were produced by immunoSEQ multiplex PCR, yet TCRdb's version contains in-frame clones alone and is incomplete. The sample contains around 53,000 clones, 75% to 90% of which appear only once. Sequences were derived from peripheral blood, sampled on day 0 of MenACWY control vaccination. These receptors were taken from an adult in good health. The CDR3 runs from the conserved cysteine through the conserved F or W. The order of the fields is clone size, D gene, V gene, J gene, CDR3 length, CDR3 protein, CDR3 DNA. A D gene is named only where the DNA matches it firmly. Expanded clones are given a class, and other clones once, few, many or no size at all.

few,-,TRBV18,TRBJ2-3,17,CASSLGRGSVRGDTQYF,TGTGCCAGCTCCCTAGGCCGGGGAAGCGTAAGAGGGGATACGCAGTATTTT
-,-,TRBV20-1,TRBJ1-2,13,CSASTGRKDGYTF,TGCAGTGCTAGTACAGGGCGAAAGGATGGCTACACCTTC
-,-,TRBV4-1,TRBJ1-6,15,CASSHGGSYNSPLHF,TGCGCCAGCAGCCACGGGGGGTCCTATAATTCACCCCTCCACTTT
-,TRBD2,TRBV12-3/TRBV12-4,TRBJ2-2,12,CVSGHNTGELFF,TGTGTTAGCGGGCATAACACCGGGGAGCTGTTTTTT
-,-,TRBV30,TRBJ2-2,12,CAWKRWTGELFF,TGTGCCTGGAAGCGTTGGACCGGGGAGCTGTTTTTT
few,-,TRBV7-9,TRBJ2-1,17,CASSFRGYGQSYNEQFF,TGTGCCAGCAGCTTTCGGGGGTATGGACAGTCCTACAATGAGCAGTTCTTC
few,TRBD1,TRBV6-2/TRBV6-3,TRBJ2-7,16,CASSYRTGSPVYEQYF,TGTGCCAGCAGTTACCGGACAGGGTCCCCCGTCTACGAGCAGTACTTC
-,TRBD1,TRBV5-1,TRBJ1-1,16,CASSIEMTGRGTEAFF,TGCGCCAGCAGCATAGAAATGACAGGGCGGGGTACTGAAGCTTTCTTT
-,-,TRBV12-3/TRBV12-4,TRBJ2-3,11,CASSRGDTQYF,TGTGCCAGCAGCAGAGGGGATACGCAGTATTTT
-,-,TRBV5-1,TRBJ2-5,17,CASSTLGPQTGRETQYF,TGCGCCAGCAGCACCCTTGGACCCCAGACGGGTAGGGAGACCCAGTACTTC
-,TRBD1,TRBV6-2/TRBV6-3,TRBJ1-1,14,CASSLGQVNTEAFF,TGTGCCAGCAGTTTAGGACAGGTGAACACTGAAGCTTTCTTT
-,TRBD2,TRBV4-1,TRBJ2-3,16,CASSQVGLVESDTQYF,TGCGCCAGCAGCCAAGTGGGACTAGTTGAATCAGATACGCAGTATTTT
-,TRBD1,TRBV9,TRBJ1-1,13,CASSAGTGLEAFF,TGTGCCAGCAGCGCTGGGACAGGGCTTGAAGCTTTCTTT
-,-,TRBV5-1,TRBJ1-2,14,CASRLDQGNYGYTF,TGCGCCAGCCGGTTAGACCAGGGGAACTATGGCTACACCTTC
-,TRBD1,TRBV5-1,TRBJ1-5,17,CASSPGQGARSNQPQHF,TGCGCCAGCAGCCCGGGACAGGGGGCAAGGAGCAATCAGCCCCAGCATTTT
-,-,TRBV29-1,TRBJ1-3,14,CSVEDRGAGTTIYF,TGCAGCGTTGAAGATCGTGGGGCTGGGACCACCATATATTTT
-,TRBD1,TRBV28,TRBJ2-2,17,CASSSVLRQGATGELFF,TGTGCCAGCAGTTCCGTCCTACGACAGGGGGCCACCGGGGAGCTGTTTTTT
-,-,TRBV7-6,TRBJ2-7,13,CASSPGSNYEQYF,TGTGCCAGCAGCCCCGGGTCCAACTACGAGCAGTACTTC
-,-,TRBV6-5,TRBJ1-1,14,CASSASEGGTEAFF,TGTGCCAGCAGCGCCTCTGAGGGGGGCACTGAAGCTTTCTTT
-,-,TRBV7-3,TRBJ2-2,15,CASSLALASRGELFF,TGTGCCAGCAGCTTAGCACTAGCTTCTCGCGGGGAGCTGTTTTTT
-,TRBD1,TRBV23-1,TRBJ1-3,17,CASSQRRDRGTGNTIYF,TGCGCCAGCAGTCAACGAAGGGACAGGGGGACTGGAAACACCATATATTTT
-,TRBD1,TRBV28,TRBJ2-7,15,CASSQPGQGAYEQYF,TGTGCCAGCAGTCAACCCGGACAGGGGGCCTACGAGCAGTACTTC